This is a list of T cell receptor beta chains from one sample in a study of human T cells and chemical hapten exposure. Each CDR3 protein gets one entry after TCRdb re-called the RACE reads with MiXCR. The sample has about 380,000 distinct CDR3 sequences, over 6% seen once. The source was whole blood, collected in connection with sensitization to the hapten diphenylcyclopropenone (DPC). Source of these receptors: a woman aged 18-29 years with alopecia areata. Some clones in this sample may be carry-over from other donors' samples. Each CDR3 is given with its conserved first and last residue. The D gene is left open where the match is weak. Size is omitted from some rows. Given values are once, few, many or a class for expanded clones.

size: few; D: TRBD2; J: TRBJ2-7; V: TRBV20-1; CDR3: CSASGGAASYEQYF; DNA: TGCAGTGCTAGCGGGGGGGCAGCCTCCTACGAGCAGTACTTC
size: -; D: -; J: TRBJ1-1; V: TRBV7-9; CDR3: CASRDGATRHEAFF; DNA: TGTGCCAGCAGGGACGGAGCTACCCGTCATGAAGCTTTCTTT
size: many; D: -; J: TRBJ1-3; V: TRBV29-1; CDR3: CSVDSSGNTIYF; DNA: TGCAGCGTTGATTCCTCTGGAAACACCATATATTTT
size: few; D: TRBD1; J: TRBJ2-7; V: TRBV7-6; CDR3: CASSLGGTGIYEQYF; DNA: TGTGCCAGCAGCCTCGGAGGGACAGGGATATACGAGCAGTACTTC
size: many; D: -; J: TRBJ2-5; V: TRBV12-3/TRBV12-4; CDR3: CASSRGLETQYF; DNA: TGTGCCAGCAGTCGCGGGTTAGAGACCCAGTACTTC
size: many; D: -; J: TRBJ1-5; V: TRBV10-3; CDR3: CAISEGIGENQPQHF; DNA: TGTGCCATCAGTGAGGGTATAGGGGAAAATCAGCCCCAGCATTTT
size: few; D: -; J: TRBJ1-1; V: TRBV11-2; CDR3: CASSLSGTTRRTEAFF; DNA: TGTGCCAGCAGCTTGTCCGGGACAACCCGTCGGACTGAAGCTTTCTTT
size: -; D: -; J: TRBJ1-2; V: TRBV10-3; CDR3: CAISESSGLYGYTF; DNA: TGTGCCATCAGTGAGTCGAGCGGGCTCTATGGCTACACCTTC
size: many; D: -; J: TRBJ1-3; V: TRBV2; CDR3: CASRFSENTIYF; DNA: TGTGCCAGCAGGTTTAGTGAAAACACCATATATTTT
size: many; D: -; J: TRBJ2-7; V: TRBV28; CDR3: CASSLSRTQDEQYF; DNA: TGTGCCAGCAGTTTATCTAGGACACAGGACGAGCAGTACTTC
size: many; D: -; J: TRBJ1-5; V: TRBV12-3/TRBV12-4; CDR3: CASSLAAAGGDQPQHF; DNA: TGTGCCAGCAGTTTAGCTGCCGCAGGCGGGGATCAGCCCCAGCATTTT
size: few; D: -; J: TRBJ1-2; V: TRBV10-3; CDR3: CAISDLRTAYGYTF; DNA: TGTGCCATCAGTGATCTCCGGACAGCCTATGGCTACACCTTC
size: few; D: -; J: TRBJ1-2; V: TRBV29-1; CDR3: CSVEGRAANYGYTF; DNA: TGCAGCGTTGAAGGCAGGGCGGCTAACTATGGCTACACCTTC
size: many; D: -; J: TRBJ2-1; V: TRBV7-9; CDR3: CASSRGDEQFF; DNA: TGTGCCAGCAGTCGGGGCGATGAGCAGTTCTTC
size: many; D: -; J: TRBJ1-2; V: TRBV6-2/TRBV6-3; CDR3: CASKSGRGIHGYTF; DNA: TGTGCCTCCAAGTCGGGCAGAGGAATCCATGGCTACACCTTC
size: -; D: TRBD1; J: TRBJ1-2; V: TRBV4-3; CDR3: CASSQGLADRNYGYTF; DNA: TGCGCCAGCAGCCAAGGTTTGGCGGACAGGAACTATGGCTACACCTTC
size: many; D: -; J: TRBJ1-1; V: TRBV6-2/TRBV6-3; CDR3: CASSSRRETRNTEAFF; DNA: TGTGCCAGCAGCTCTCGGAGGGAGACCAGGAACACTGAAGCTTTCTTT
size: many; D: TRBD1; J: TRBJ1-1; V: TRBV29-1; CDR3: CSAATGEYTEAFF; DNA: TGCAGCGCCGCGACAGGGGAGTACACTGAAGCTTTCTTT
size: -; D: -; J: TRBJ2-1; V: TRBV5-6; CDR3: CASSGVTGEAYNEQFF; DNA: TGTGCCAGCAGCGGAGTGACGGGGGAAGCCTACAATGAGCAGTTCTTC
size: -; D: -; J: TRBJ1-1; V: TRBV6-6; CDR3: CASSPPRRGLNTEAFF; DNA: TGTGCCAGCAGTCCACCTCGGCGGGGTTTGAACACTGAAGCTTTCTTT
size: many; D: -; J: TRBJ1-1; V: TRBV6-2/TRBV6-3; CDR3: CASSYPPWMNTEAFF; DNA: TGTGCCAGCAGTTACCCACCGTGGATGAACACTGAAGCTTTCTTT
size: many; D: -; J: TRBJ1-1; V: TRBV12-3/TRBV12-4; CDR3: CASSPRSYMNTEAFF; DNA: TGTGCCAGCAGTCCCCGCTCATACATGAACACTGAAGCTTTCTTT
size: -; D: -; J: TRBJ2-7; V: TRBV6-5; CDR3: CASSSQVGSYEQYF; DNA: TGTGCCAGCAGTTCACAGGTGGGATCCTACGAGCAGTACTTC
size: few; D: TRBD2; J: TRBJ2-2; V: TRBV6-5; CDR3: CASSYSGVSGGAEVELFF; DNA: TGTGCCAGCAGTTACTCGGGTGTTAGCGGGGGGGCCGAGGTGGAGCTGTTTTTT
size: few; D: -; J: TRBJ2-2; V: TRBV7-8; CDR3: CASSLEMLNTGELFF; DNA: TGTGCCAGCAGCTTAGAGATGCTAAACACCGGGGAGCTGTTTTTT
size: few; D: TRBD2; J: TRBJ2-5; V: TRBV6-5; CDR3: CASSYPTAGVETQYF; DNA: TGTGCCAGCAGTTACCCTACAGCGGGGGTGGAGACCCAGTACTTC
size: -; D: TRBD2; J: TRBJ2-1; V: TRBV10-2; CDR3: CASLLAGGPNEQFF; DNA: TGCGCCAGTCTTCTGGCGGGGGGACCCAATGAGCAGTTCTTC
size: few; D: TRBD1; J: TRBJ1-2; V: TRBV6-5; CDR3: CASSRPGQGDGYTF; DNA: TGTGCCAGCTCCCGCCCTGGTCAGGGGGATGGCTACACCTTC
size: few; D: -; J: TRBJ1-1; V: TRBV28; CDR3: CASSLIGGADEAFF; DNA: TGTGCCAGCAGTTTGATAGGAGGGGCGGATGAAGCTTTCTTT
size: -; D: -; J: TRBJ2-2; V: TRBV13; CDR3: CASSFLSLTGELFF; DNA: TGTGCCAGCAGCTTTCTATCCCTCACCGGGGAGCTGTTTTTT
size: few; D: -; J: TRBJ1-1; V: TRBV7-8; CDR3: CASSLFEDTQVYTEAFF; DNA: TGTGCCAGCAGCTTATTTGAAGACACACAGGTTTACACTGAAGCTTTCTTT
size: few; D: TRBD1; J: TRBJ1-1; V: TRBV7-3; CDR3: CARQGMNTEAFF; DNA: TGTGCCAGACAGGGGATGAACACTGAAGCTTTCTTT
size: few; D: -; J: TRBJ1-1; V: TRBV7-2; CDR3: CASIRGQGSEAFF; DNA: TGTGCCAGCATCCGCGGGCAGGGGAGTGAAGCTTTCTTT
size: -; D: -; J: TRBJ1-4; V: TRBV2; CDR3: CASSDGRGEKLFF; DNA: TGTGCCAGCAGTGACGGCAGAGGGGAAAAACTGTTTTTT
size: many; D: TRBD1; J: TRBJ1-1; V: TRBV5-1; CDR3: CASSSGQGGLPEAFF; DNA: TGCGCCAGCAGCTCCGGACAGGGAGGACTCCCTGAAGCTTTCTTT
size: -; D: TRBD2; J: TRBJ2-5; V: TRBV3-1; CDR3: CASSQPGLAGGLPYQETQYF; DNA: TGTGCCAGCAGCCAACCTGGACTAGCGGGGGGGCTTCCGTACCAAGAGACCCAGTACTTC
size: few; D: TRBD1; J: TRBJ1-2; V: TRBV28; CDR3: CASSSAGGQNYGYTF; DNA: TGTGCCAGCAGTTCGGCAGGGGGACAAAACTATGGCTACACCTTC
size: -; D: TRBD1; J: TRBJ2-2; V: TRBV4-3; CDR3: CASSQGQGNTGELFF; DNA: TGCGCCAGCAGCCAAGGACAGGGGAACACCGGGGAGCTGTTTTTT
size: many; D: TRBD1; J: TRBJ1-5; V: TRBV7-9; CDR3: CASSPQGAIQPQHF; DNA: TGTGCCAGCAGCCCACAGGGGGCTATTCAGCCCCAGCATTTT
size: -; D: -; J: TRBJ2-1; V: TRBV12-3/TRBV12-4; CDR3: CASKQREQFF; DNA: TGTGCCAGCAAGCAGCGAGAGCAGTTCTTC
size: many; D: TRBD1; J: TRBJ1-2; V: TRBV10-3; CDR3: CAISGGLRYGYTF; DNA: TGTGCCATCTCAGGGGGCTTAAGATATGGCTACACCTTC
size: -; D: -; J: TRBJ2-7; V: TRBV11-1; CDR3: CASSSFSVLSYEQYF; DNA: TGTGCCAGCAGCTCCTTCTCGGTCCTTAGCTACGAGCAGTACTTC
size: few; D: TRBD1; J: TRBJ1-5; V: TRBV4-3; CDR3: CASSQVYRGSQPQHF; DNA: TGCGCCAGCAGCCAAGTATACAGGGGGAGTCAGCCCCAGCATTTT